This T cell receptor (beta chain) was observed in a study of blood T cell repertoires in COVID-19. About the study: There were acute and convalescent COVID-19 samples, and they came from the United States, Italy and Spain. Sources were T cells, B-cell-depleted T cells, or PBMCs; the material itself was cDNA or gDNA.

Germline loops: CDR1 SGHTA, CDR2 FQGNSA. V lost 6 bases to trimming and J lost 7 bases; unmatched junction nucleotides: 10. CDR3 length: 14 residues. Data came from immunoSEQ multiplex PCR; TCRdb stores just in-frame clones and leaves some out. The data contain fewer than 120,000 clones, 70% to 90% of them singletons. The sample was peripheral blood. V is TRBV7-2 and J is TRBJ1-1, with 8 positions matching TRBD1. The TCR comes from a human donor in a cohort sampled during active COVID-19. For the CDR3, the DNA is TGTGCCAGCAGTACTGAGACAGGGGTCGGTGAAGCTTTCTTT. Translation gives CASSTETGVGEAFF.